These 27 T cell receptor beta chains originate from one sample sequenced in a study of cytomegalovirus exposure and HLA in healthy donors. In the PCR, 60 Vbeta and 13 Jbeta primers were used. Only in-frame clones appear in the TCRdb table, and some are missing; sequencing was by immunoSEQ multiplex PCR. Among under 200,000 clones, about three quarters were seen once, and the ten largest hold more than 5.5%. The specimen was PBMCs. Receptor source: a man in his forties in good health and CMV-seronegative.

The chain has TRBV5-6 and TRBJ2-5; 11 bases map to TRBD2. From germline, CDR1 is SGHDT and CDR2 YYEEEE. The CDR3 runs to 16 residues. The trim removed 5 bases at V and 0 bases at J, leaving 6 bases unmatched. This CDR3 is CASRSPGLADQETQYF. The CDR3, as DNA: TGTGCCAGCAGGTCTCCGGGACTAGCGGACCAAGAGACCCAGTACTTC.

The chain carries TRBV6-6 and TRBJ1-5; 7 bases are shared with TRBD1. CDR1 and CDR2 from the germline V gene are MNHNY and SVGAGI (reference sequence). The CDR3 sequence is 15 residues long. With V trimmed by 0 bases and J by 6 bases, 5 bases remained unmatched. CDR3 region: CASSYSIQGGQPQHF. In DNA, the CDR3 is TGTGCCAGCAGTTACTCTATCCAGGGGGGTCAGCCCCAGCATTTT.

The V gene is TRBV30, the J gene TRBJ1-3; D is uncertain. In germline, CDR1 is GTSNPN, CDR2 SVGIG (reference sequence). The CDR3 has 13 residues. Trimming pared 1 base from V and 0 bases from J, leaving 4 bases between. CDR3 region: CAWSAVSGNTIYF. CDR3 DNA sequence: TGTGCCTGGAGTGCCGTCTCTGGAAACACCATATATTTT.

This chain links TRBV7-6 with TRBJ1-5; 8 nucleotides align to TRBD1. CDR3 length: 15 amino acids. Germline CDR1 reads SGHVS; CDR2 reads FNYEAQ. The V segment lost 5 bases and the J segment 6 bases; nucleotides outside the gene matches: 9. CDR3 DNA: TGTGCCAGCAGCGCAGGACAGGGATTGGCTCAGCCCCAGCATTTT. Its protein product is CASSAGQGLAQPQHF.

This chain connects TRBV7-3 to TRBJ2-3; 10 bases agree with TRBD2. CDR1 is SGHTA, CDR2 FQGTGA, per germline. V trimming: 4 bases; J trimming: 2 bases; junction bases outside the gene matches: 6. The CDR3 loop spans 16 amino acids. CDR3 in DNA: TGTGCCAGCAGCTCGGCTAGCGGGAGCTCCACAGATACGCAGTATTTT. It translates to CASSSASGSSTDTQYF.

This clone was seen a handful of times. This sequence joins TRBV6-1 and TRBJ2-1; the match to TRBD2 covers 8 bases. J was trimmed by 8 bases and V by 2 bases; bases with no gene match: 17. The germline CDR1 and CDR2 sequences are MNHNS and SASEGT. The CDR3 runs 18 residues. CDR3 region: CASSERRMRREGRYEQFF. CDR3 bases: TGTGCCAGCAGTGAAAGAAGAATGCGACGGGAGGGCCGTTATGAGCAGTTCTTC.

J is TRBJ2-7 and V is TRBV6-1, with 7 bases matching TRBD1. The CDR3 runs 13 residues. J gave up 3 bases and V 5 bases, and 4 bases lay outside the gene matches. Germline V gene lookup returns CDR1 MNHNS and CDR2 SASEGT. The CDR3 sequence is CASSRTGDYEQYF. In DNA, the CDR3 is TGTGCCAGCAGTCGGACAGGTGACTACGAGCAGTACTTC.

The V and J genes are TRBV7-7 and TRBJ1-6; D may be TRBD1 (6 bases). This CDR3 comprises 19 residues. V was clipped by 5 bases and J by 8 bases, with 28 bases between them. Looked up from germline, CDR1 is SSHAT and CDR2 is FNYEAQ (reference sequence). The CDR3 spells CASSRPWYVAGAGDSPLHF. The CDR3, as DNA: TGTGCCAGCAGCCGACCTTGGTATGTGGCAGGGGCGGGAGATTCACCCCTCCACTTT.

This chain links TRBV6-1 with TRBJ2-1; 7 bases fit TRBD2. The CDR3 has 16 amino acids. Trimming removed 4 bases from V and 1 base from J; junction bases left unmatched: 7. Germline assignment: CDR1 MNHNS and CDR2 SASEGT. CDR3 region: CASSVTPGGSYNEQFF. The CDR3 coding sequence is TGTGCCAGCAGTGTCACGCCGGGGGGATCCTACAATGAGCAGTTCTTC.

The rearrangement links TRBV27 to TRBJ1-6; 12 bases are a match to TRBD1. CDR1 is MNHEY and CDR2 is SMNVEV in the germline V gene (reference sequence). V shed 8 bases and J 10 bases; nucleotides not matched to a gene: 12. CDR3 length: 16 amino acids. The CDR3, as DNA: TGTGCCAGCGCTCCGGGACAGGGGGCGCAGAGGTCACCCCTCCACTTT. Translating it yields CASAPGQGAQRSPLHF.

This chain connects TRBV19 to TRBJ1-1, with D maybe TRBD1 (6 bases). Germline CDR1 is LNHDA and CDR2 is SQIVND (reference sequence). The CDR3 totals 15 residues. V was cut by 5 bases and J by 3 bases, with 16 bases left in between. CDR3 residues: CASSPLQGSYTEAFF. As DNA, the CDR3 is TGTGCCAGTAGTCCTCTACAGGGATCTTACACTGAAGCTTTCTTT.

This clone was observed once. V usage is TRBV28 and J usage is TRBJ2-1; TRBD1 matches at 7 bases. With 6 bases clipped from V and 6 bases from J, the junction kept 14 bases outside the gene matches. Germline CDR1 is MDHEN and CDR2 is SYDVKM. CDR3 size: 16 residues. CDR3 protein: CASSSPAGTAINEQFF. CDR3 DNA: TGTGCCAGCAGCTCTCCCGCCGGGACAGCAATCAATGAGCAGTTCTTC.

The table lists this clone with a few counts. The chain combines TRBV5-1 with TRBJ1-1, with D unclear. This CDR3 has 14 residues. V lost 0 bases to trimming and J lost 5 bases, with 11 bases between them. The V gene's germline CDR1 is SGHRS and CDR2 YFSETQ. The CDR3 nucleotides are TGCGCCAGCAGCTTGGAGGCGGTGGGTACTGAAGCTTTCTTT. This encodes CASSLEAVGTEAFF. Variable domain in full (rest from reference TRBV5-1 and TRBJ1-1): KAGVTQTPRYLIKTRGQQVTLSCSPISGHRSVSWYQQTPGQGLQFLFEYFSETQRNKGNFPGRFSGRQFSNSRSEMNVSTLELGDSALYLCASSLEAVGTEAFFGQGTRLTVV.

The chain is built from TRBV5-1 and TRBJ2-5, with 7 nucleotides matching TRBD1. The end of the DNA is better explained by TRBJ2-7, so the J call may be wrong. The germline V gene has CDR1 SGHRS and CDR2 YFSETQ. CDR3 length equals 14 residues. The CDR3 region has the DNA TGCGCCAGCAGCTTGGAGGGACAGCTCGACGAGCAGTACTTC. It codes for CASSLEGQLDEQYF.

The chain couples TRBV11-3 to TRBJ2-2; TRBD2 matches 11 bases. Germline V gene lookup returns CDR1 SGHNT and CDR2 YENEEA. The CDR3 is 15 amino acids. V lost 5 bases to trimming and J lost 4 bases; unmatched junction nucleotides: 3. CDR3 amino acids: CASSQTSGGTGELFF. The CDR3 coding sequence is TGTGCCAGCAGCCAAACTAGCGGGGGCACCGGGGAGCTGTTTTTT.

V gene TRBV5-1 combines with J gene TRBJ2-3; 7 nucleotides match TRBD2. The germline CDR1 and CDR2 sequences are SGHRS and YFSETQ. After removal of 6 bases from V and 3 bases from J, the junction contained 4 bases not matched to a gene. The length of the CDR3 is 13 residues. The CDR3 DNA reads TGCGCCAGCATGGCGGGAGTGACAGATACGCAGTATTTT. It encodes CASMAGVTDTQYF. The full variable domain, in which reference TRBV5-1 and TRBJ2-3 provide the parts outside the CDR3, is KAGVTQTPRYLIKTRGQQVTLSCSPISGHRSVSWYQQTPGQGLQFLFEYFSETQRNKGNFPGRFSGRQFSNSRSEMNVSTLELGDSALYLCASMAGVTDTQYFGPGTRLTVL.

The V call is TRBV7-9, the J call TRBJ2-7, with TRBD1 identical over 9 bases. This CDR3 spans 15 amino acids. The germline V gene encodes CDR1 SEHNR and CDR2 FQNEAQ (reference sequence). V was pared by 4 bases and J by 5 bases, with 9 bases of the junction left unmatched. CDR3 sequence (DNA): TGTGCCAGCAGCTCTTACCGGGACAGGGAGGACGAGCAGTACTTC. Translated, it gives CASSSYRDREDEQYF.

The chain uses TRBV4-3 and TRBJ2-3; 8 bases agree with TRBD2. Germline V gene sequence: CDR1 LGHNA, CDR2 YSLEER. The CDR3 is 14 amino acids. Unmatched junction bases numbered 5, after V lost 4 bases and J lost 5 bases. CDR3 protein: CASSLGGERDTQYF. The CDR3 DNA is TGCGCCAGCAGCCTCGGGGGGGAGCGAGATACGCAGTATTTT.

The chain combines TRBV27 with TRBJ1-1; perhaps TRBD1 as D (5 bases). Trimming pared 0 bases from V and 0 bases from J, leaving 14 bases between. Germline V gene data show CDR1 as MNHEY and CDR2 as SMNVEV (reference sequence). The CDR3 extends over 17 amino acids. In nucleotides, the CDR3 is TGTGCCAGCAGTTTATCCCAGGGCACAAGGGTGAACACTGAAGCTTTCTTT. Encoded protein: CASSLSQGTRVNTEAFF.

The chain has TRBV25-1 and TRBJ1-1; 8 nucleotides line up with TRBD1. The CDR3 is made up of 11 amino acids. CDR1 is MGHDK and CDR2 is SYGVNS in the germline V gene. J gave up 8 bases and V 5 bases, and 1 base lay outside the gene matches. CDR3 sequence (DNA): TGTGCCAGCAGTAGACAGGGGGAAGCTTTCTTT. Protein sequence: CASSRQGEAFF.

The V gene is TRBV5-6, the J gene TRBJ2-5, with 11 bases that match TRBD1. Trimming took 4 bases from V and 5 from J; bases not matched to a gene: 7. Germline loops: CDR1 SGHDT, CDR2 YYEEEE. The CDR3 consists of 15 residues. CDR3 nucleotide sequence: TGTGCCAGCAGCCGCGGACAGGGGGCATGGGAGACCCAGTACTTC. Translating gives CASSRGQGAWETQYF.

The rearrangement joins TRBV7-6 to TRBJ2-7; possibly TRBD2 for D (7 bases). Trimming took off 5 bases at V and 7 bases at J, with 18 bases between the two ends. This CDR3 contains 14 residues. Germline V gene lookup returns CDR1 SGHVS and CDR2 FNYEAQ. CDR3 sequence: CASSHPGEAGEQYF. CDR3 nucleotide sequence: TGTGCCAGCAGCCACCCAGGGGAAGCGGGGGAGCAGTACTTC.

J is TRBJ2-7 and V is TRBV7-2; 11 nucleotides agree with TRBD2. Trimming took 0 bases from V and 0 from J; bases not matched to a gene: 4. Germline V CDR1 and CDR2: SGHTA, FQGNSA. The CDR3 consists of 17 residues. In nucleotides, the CDR3 is TGTGCCAGCAGCTTAGCCTCCGGGACTAGCGGCTCCTACGAGCAGTACTTC. Translating it yields CASSLASGTSGSYEQYF.

The V gene is TRBV11-2, the J gene TRBJ2-5; no definite D call. CDR3 length: 14 amino acids. Germline CDR1 and CDR2: SGHAT and FQNNGV. The germline V and J ends were trimmed by 1 base and 2 bases, with 8 bases remaining between them. The chain's CDR3 is CASSLASYQETQYF. The CDR3 DNA is TGTGCCAGCAGCTTAGCTTCCTATCAAGAGACCCAGTACTTC.

The chain carries TRBV6-1 and TRBJ2-1, with a possible D match to TRBD2 (6 bases). CDR1 and CDR2 (germline): MNHNS, SASEGT. Trimming stripped 4 bases from V and 6 bases from J, with 19 bases between. This CDR3 has 16 amino acids. CDR3 coding DNA: TGTGCCAGCAGTGGTTTTCCGGGAGCGCTTGGCAATGAGCAGTTCTTC. This gives the protein CASSGFPGALGNEQFF.

The chain links TRBV27 to TRBJ1-5, with D tentatively TRBD1 (5 bases). Germline CDR1 is MNHEY and CDR2 is SMNVEV (reference sequence). Trimming shortened V by 8 bases and J by 6 bases, and 14 bases separated the two germline ends. The CDR3 length is 13 residues. In DNA form, the CDR3 reads TGTGCCAGCCGCGGGGGGGATTCTCAGCCCCAGCATTTT. Amino acids: CASRGGDSQPQHF.

This chain joins TRBV5-1 and TRBJ2-7; D perhaps matches TRBD1 (5 bases). The CDR3 loop spans 13 amino acids. V was cut by 3 bases and J by 4 bases, with 11 bases left in between. Germline V gives CDR1 SGHRS, CDR2 YFSETQ. The CDR3 sequence: CASSSRARYEQYF. The CDR3, as DNA: TGCGCCAGCAGCTCCAGGGCTCGGTACGAGCAGTACTTC.